This entry lists 3 T cell receptor beta chains sequenced from one sample in a study of identifying expanded T cells in peripheral blood. Measured with immunoSEQ multiplex PCR; TCRdb has only the in-frame clones, and not every one. The data show about 89,000 clones, around 88% seen once. The sequenced material came from blood. The receptor set was obtained from a person aged 18 to 70 in good health.

The CDR3 DNA is TGTGCCAGCAGCTTGGGGTTTAACTATGGCTACACCTTC. This gives the protein CASSLGFNYGYTF. The genes are TRBV5-8 and TRBJ1-2; no definite D call. The ends were cut back, 0 bases at V and 1 base at J, with 4 bases in the middle. The CDR3 runs to 13 residues. Per germline, CDR1 SGHTS and CDR2 YDEGEE.

In its sample, this clone was seen once. The V gene is TRBV6-5, the J gene TRBJ1-4, with D possibly matching TRBD1 (6 bases). Deletions cut 5 bases from V and 13 bases from J, with 14 bases between. CDR1 is MNHEY, CDR2 SVGAGI, per germline. CDR3 length equals 12 residues. CDR3 nucleotides: TGTGCCAGCAGTGCAGCCCAGGGGTCACTGTTTTTT. It yields the protein CASSAAQGSLFF.

This chain joins TRBV2 and TRBJ2-1; 11 nucleotides align to TRBD2. Trimming took 1 base from V and 8 from J; bases not matched to a gene: 4. The germline V gene has CDR1 SNHLY and CDR2 FYNNEI. The CDR3 totals 15 residues. The CDR3 DNA reads TGTGCCAGCAGTGAAGTCACTAGCGGGGGTTATGAGCAGTTCTTC. It codes for CASSEVTSGGYEQFF.